This TCR beta chain is drawn from a study of monozygotic twins with inflammatory bowel disease. Study conclusions and caveats: Healthy co-twins showed greater TCRbeta diversity (inverse Simpson) than IBD patients. The results supported no single strong signal or clonotype associated with IBD.

Germline CDR1 and CDR2: SGHTA and FQGNSA. This CDR3 comprises 17 residues. For this clonotype: The antigen is unknown.

TCR libraries were prepared from approximately 4,000 ng total RNA each. With about 15 and 9 cycles respectively, two nested PCRs were carried out on TCRalpha and TCRbeta cDNA. With the 5' RACE reads reprocessed, TCRdb shows one record per CDR3 protein and no DNA. This sample contains some 170,000 distinct CDR3 sequences. The origin of this receptor is a human donor with ulcerative colitis or Crohn's disease, or a healthy co-twin of an affected twin (not recorded which). V gene TRBV7-2 combines with J gene TRBJ2-7; TCRdb outputs TRBD1, but without DNA this stays unchecked. The material sequenced was blood. The CDR3: CASSLRSQGSRGHEQYF.